This T cell receptor beta chain was found in a study of blood T cell repertoires in COVID-19. Study-level information: From T cells, B-cell-depleted T cells, or PBMCs came the material, which was cDNA or gDNA.

The table came from immunoSEQ multiplex PCR; TCRdb's copy has only in-frame clones and leaves some out. The repertoire consists of around 120,000 clones, with 90% occurring once and the leading ten covering 3.7%. The CDR3 is 15 amino acids. From germline, CDR1 is GTSNPN and CDR2 SVGIG (reference sequence). Trimming pared 5 bases from V and 1 base from J, leaving 15 bases between. This TCR derives from a man over 45 with active COVID-19. Sequencing input: peripheral blood. The chain is built from TRBV30 and TRBJ2-1, with D maybe TRBD2 (6 bases). CDR3 in amino acids: CAWAQLADSYNEQFF. The CDR3 region has the DNA TGTGCCTGGGCCCAATTAGCGGATTCCTACAATGAGCAGTTCTTC.